The 11 T cell receptor beta chains given below trace back to one sample, sequenced in a study of blood T cells in healthy people across ages. A second PCR of 7 to 11 cycles used a sample-barcoded 5' primer and a J-beta primer mix. MiXCR, applied by TCRdb to the 5' RACE reads, yields one record per CDR3 protein. The sample contains 650,000 to 800,000 distinct CDR3 sequences, around 43% of which appear only once. Input material: blood. The receptor set was obtained from a man aged 60-69 years in good health.

This clonotype was detected only a few times. This sequence joins TRBV29-1 and TRBJ2-4; tentative D call: TRBD1 (6 bases). V gave up 2 bases and J gave up 7 bases, with 9 bases separating them. This CDR3 region has 12 residues. Germline V gene data show CDR1 as SQVTM and CDR2 as ANQGSEA. The CDR3: CSVERQGNIQYF. DNA of the CDR3: TGCAGCGTTGAACGGCAGGGGAACATTCAGTACTTC.

The chain joins TRBV9 to TRBJ2-7, with D uncertain. CDR1 and CDR2 from the germline V gene are SGDLS and YYNGEE. V lost 0 bases and J lost 5, with 6 bases in between. CDR3 length equals 12 residues. For the CDR3, the DNA is TGTGCCAGCAGCGTAGGGGCGGACGAGCAGTACTTC. The encoded protein is CASSVGADEQYF.

This chain connects TRBV5-1 to TRBJ2-1; 7 positions agree with TRBD2. The end of the DNA aligns better with TRBJ2-7, so the J call may be wrong. From germline, CDR1 is SGHRS and CDR2 YFSETQ. The CDR3 extends over 14 amino acids. CDR3 in DNA: TGCGCCAGCAGCTCCGGGACTAACTACAATGAGCAGTACTTC. Its protein product is CASSSGTNYNEQYF.

The chain employs TRBV5-5 and TRBJ1-1; D perhaps matches TRBD1 (6 bases). The CDR3 has 12 residues. CDR1 is SGHKS and CDR2 is YYEKEE in the germline V gene (reference sequence). V was cut by 7 bases and J by 7 bases, with 14 bases left in between. The CDR3 nucleotides read TGTGCCAGCGGGAGGACAGCCGTTGAAGCTTTCTTT. This sequence encodes CASGRTAVEAFF.

V and J are TRBV27 and TRBJ1-2, with D tentatively TRBD1 (5 bases). The germline gives CDR1 MNHEY, CDR2 SMNVEV (reference sequence). The CDR3 has 12 amino acids. The germline V and J ends were trimmed by 3 bases and 6 bases, with 8 bases remaining between them. In nucleotides, the CDR3 is TGTGCCAGCAGTTTTCCAGGGCATGGCTACACCTTC. Encoded protein: CASSFPGHGYTF.

The chain is built from TRBV30 and TRBJ1-6, with D maybe TRBD1 (6 bases). The CDR3 consists of 16 residues. Germline loops: CDR1 GTSNPN, CDR2 SVGIG (reference sequence). Between the trimmed V and J ends, which lost 2 bases and 9 bases, there was a span of 20 bases. CDR3 in DNA: TGTGCCTGGAGTTCCCTCGGGGGCCACATCTCTTCACCCCTCCACTTT. Protein: CAWSSLGGHISSPLHF.

This clonotype was observed a few times. The rearrangement uses TRBV19 and TRBJ1-5; no clear D. Germline V CDR1 and CDR2: LNHDA, SQIVND (reference sequence). The V and J ends lost 9 bases and 3 bases respectively, with 9 bases between them. This CDR3 spans 12 amino acids. CDR3 coding DNA: TGTGCCAGCAGCGATACCAATCAGCCCCAGCATTTT. Its translation: CASSDTNQPQHF.

The chain carries TRBV3-1 and TRBJ2-2, with a tentative D call TRBD2 (5 bases). The CDR3 runs to 14 residues. CDR1 is LGHDT, CDR2 YNNKEL, per germline (reference sequence). Trimming shortened V by 6 bases and J by 4 bases, and 12 bases separated the two germline ends. Here the CDR3 reads CASRSSGSTGELFF. DNA for the CDR3: TGTGCCAGCAGATCGAGCGGTAGCACCGGGGAGCTGTTTTTT.

The chain has TRBV4-3 and TRBJ2-1; D is perhaps TRBD2 (7 bases). V shed 5 bases and J shed 7 bases, with 33 bases lying between them. The germline V gene encodes CDR1 LGHNA and CDR2 YSLEER. CDR3 length: 20 amino acids. The CDR3 loop reads CASSRKSTSEGVDKGNEQFF. The CDR3 DNA reads as TGCGCCAGCAGCAGAAAAAGTACTAGCGAGGGGGTCGATAAGGGGAATGAGCAGTTCTTC.

This clonotype was seen more than once but under ten times. CDR3 region: CSASLMGGTDTQYF. The CDR3 DNA is TGCAGTGCTAGTCTGATGGGGGGCACAGATACGCAGTATTTT. The chain is built from TRBV20-1 and TRBJ2-3; D may match TRBD1 or TRBD2 (5 bases each). V was pared by 3 bases and J by 1 base, with 11 bases between. The CDR3 loop spans 14 amino acids. The V gene's germline CDR1 is DFQATT and CDR2 SNEGSKA (reference sequence).

The rearrangement links TRBV10-3 to TRBJ1-3; TRBD1 might be the D (5 bases). The V gene's germline CDR1 is ENHRY and CDR2 SYGVKD. CDR3 length equals 15 residues. V lost 0 bases and J lost 9, with 15 bases in between. CDR3 region: CAISESGGAARTIYF. Here the CDR3 DNA reads TGTGCCATCAGTGAGTCTGGAGGGGCCGCGCGCACCATATATTTT.